The entry below gives a single TCR beta chain sequence along with its context. Its antigen is not identified. Those patients picked for sequencing had displayed CD8+CD57+ cell expansion on flow cytometry. Genomic DNA templated the TCR beta VDJ and CDR3 profiling. TCRdb reprocessed the reads via MiXCR and lists one record per CDR3 protein. The table has hundreds of thousands of distinct CDR3 sequences, approximately 45% seen once. The data originate from a study of CD8+CD57+ T cells in acquired aplastic anemia. Study-level background: Isolated CD4+ and CD8+ cells, once sorted, yielded DNA averaging around 2.9 ug.

The study's findings and limits: Patients showed no significant difference from controls in CD8+ Simpson's diversity.

The CDR3 runs 12 residues. Per the germline V gene, CDR1 is SEHNR and CDR2 is FQNEAQ (reference sequence). V lost 5 bases and J lost 9, with 10 bases in between. The clonotype originates from a human donor with aplastic anemia. The sequencing input was sorted CD4+, CD8+, or CD8+CD57+ T cells (not recorded which) from PBMCs. The chain joins TRBV7-9 to TRBJ2-2; D unclear. Here the CDR3 reads CASSPGGRELFF. CDR3 nucleotides: TGTGCCAGCAGCCCCGGCGGCAGGGAGCTGTTTTTT. The entire variable domain, with the rest obtained from reference TRBV7-9 and TRBJ2-2, is as follows: DTGVSQNPRHKITKRGQNVTFRCDPISEHNRLYWYRQTLGQGPEFLTYFQNEAQLEKSRLLSDRFSAERPKGSFSTLEIQRTEQGDSAMYLCASSPGGRELFFGEGSRLTVL.